The entry below describes one T cell receptor beta chain. The antigen remains undetermined. With 4 bases removed from V and 0 bases from J, the gap between germline ends came to 16 bases. Germline-derived CDR1 and CDR2 are SGHTA and FQGTGA. This CDR3 contains 17 residues. This record comes from a study of molecular identifiers for immune sequencing clone quantification. Study-wide background: RNA, taken in replicates from about 20,000 or 100,000 naive CD8 cells, was split five ways, with four sequenced. The study's findings and limits: Over 99% of effector molecules, but under 1% in naive cells, were held by clones with more than 20 RNA copies.

Preparation methods for the bulk TCR libraries were those previously described, with listed TCR primers. Using its own MiXCR run on the PCR reads, TCRdb lists one record per CDR3 protein. The table records 45,000 to 55,000 distinct CDR3 sequences, roughly 36% of them present only once. The chain couples TRBV7-3 to TRBJ2-1; either TRBD1 or TRBD2 may supply D (5 bases each). The sequence was collected from a human donor in good health. Some libraries in this study had Jurkat cell RNA spiked in. Material for sequencing was naive CD8+ T cells from blood, with Jurkat cell RNA spiked in. Subset: FACS-sorted CD8+CD4-CCR7+CD45RA+ naive T cells. The CDR3 loop is CASSSPGAPSSYNEQFF. DNA of the CDR3: TGTGCCAGCAGCTCTCCCGGGGCGCCGAGCTCCTACAATGAGCAGTTCTTC. Using reference TRBV7-3 and TRBJ2-1 for the parts outside the CDR3, the full variable domain is GAGVSQTPSNKVTEKGKYVELRCDPISGHTALYWYRQSLGQGPEFLIYFQGTGAADDSGLPNDRFFAVRPEGSVSTLKIQRTERGDSAVYLCASSSPGAPSSYNEQFFGPGTRLTVL.